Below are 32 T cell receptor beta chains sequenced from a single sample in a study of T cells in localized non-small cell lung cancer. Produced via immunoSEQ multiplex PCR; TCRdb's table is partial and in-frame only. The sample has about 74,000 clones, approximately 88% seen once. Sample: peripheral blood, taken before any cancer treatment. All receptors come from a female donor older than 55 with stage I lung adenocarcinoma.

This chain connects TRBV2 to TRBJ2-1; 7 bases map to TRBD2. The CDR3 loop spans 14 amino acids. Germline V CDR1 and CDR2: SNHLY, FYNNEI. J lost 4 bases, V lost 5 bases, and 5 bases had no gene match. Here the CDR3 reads CASSSWTRYNEQFF. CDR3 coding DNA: TGTGCCAGCAGTTCCTGGACTAGATACAATGAGCAGTTCTTC.

The chain's CDR3 is CASSSPRGLRETQYF. CDR3 in DNA: TGTGCCAGCAGCTCCCCCCGGGGCTTAAGGGAGACCCAGTACTTC. V and J are TRBV11-2 and TRBJ2-5; the D call may be TRBD1 or TRBD2 (5 bases each). CDR3 length: 15 residues. Trimming stripped 4 bases from V and 5 bases from J, with 17 bases between. Germline CDR1 is SGHAT and CDR2 is FQNNGV.

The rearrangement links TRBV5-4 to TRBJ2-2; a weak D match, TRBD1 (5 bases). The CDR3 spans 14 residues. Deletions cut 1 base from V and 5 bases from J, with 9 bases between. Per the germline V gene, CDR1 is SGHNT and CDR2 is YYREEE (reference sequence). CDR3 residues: CASSLQGMTGELFF. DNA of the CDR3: TGTGCCAGCAGCTTGCAGGGTATGACCGGGGAGCTGTTTTTT.

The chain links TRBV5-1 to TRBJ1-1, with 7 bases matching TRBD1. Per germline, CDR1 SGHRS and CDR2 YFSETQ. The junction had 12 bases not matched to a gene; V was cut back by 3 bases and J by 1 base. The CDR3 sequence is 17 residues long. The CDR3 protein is CASSWGVLGQTNTEAFF. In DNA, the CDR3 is TGCGCCAGCAGCTGGGGGGTTTTGGGACAGACGAACACTGAAGCTTTCTTT.

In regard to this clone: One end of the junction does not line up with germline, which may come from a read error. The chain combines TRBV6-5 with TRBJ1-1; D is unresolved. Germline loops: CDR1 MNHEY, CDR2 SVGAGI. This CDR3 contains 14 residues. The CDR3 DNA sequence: TGTGCCAGCAGTTACCTGGTACAACGTTCGGAAGTGTGGTTT. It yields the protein CASSYLVQRSEVWF.

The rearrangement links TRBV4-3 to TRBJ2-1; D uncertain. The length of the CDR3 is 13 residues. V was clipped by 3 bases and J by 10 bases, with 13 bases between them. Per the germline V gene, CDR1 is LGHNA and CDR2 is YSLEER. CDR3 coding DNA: TGCGCCAGCAGCCAGGCTACTCACAGCGAGCAGTTCTTC. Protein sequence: CASSQATHSEQFF.

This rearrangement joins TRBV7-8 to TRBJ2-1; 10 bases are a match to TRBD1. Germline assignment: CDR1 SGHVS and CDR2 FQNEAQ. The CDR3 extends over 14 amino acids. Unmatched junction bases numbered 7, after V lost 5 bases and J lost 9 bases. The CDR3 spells CASSHRDRGFEQFF. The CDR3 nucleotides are TGTGCCAGCAGCCACCGGGACAGGGGTTTTGAGCAGTTCTTC.

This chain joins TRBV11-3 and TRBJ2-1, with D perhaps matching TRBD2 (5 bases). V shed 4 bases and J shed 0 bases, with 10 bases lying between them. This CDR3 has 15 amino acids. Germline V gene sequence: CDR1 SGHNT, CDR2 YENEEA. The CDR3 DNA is TGTGCCAGCAGCTCTCAGCGGAGCTCCTACAATGAGCAGTTCTTC. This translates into CASSSQRSSYNEQFF.

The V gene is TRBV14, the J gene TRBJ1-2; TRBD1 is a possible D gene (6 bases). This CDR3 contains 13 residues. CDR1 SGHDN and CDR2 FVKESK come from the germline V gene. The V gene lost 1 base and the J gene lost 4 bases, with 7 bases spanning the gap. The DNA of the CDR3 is TGTGCCAGCAGCCAAGTACAGGGCTATGGCTACACCTTC. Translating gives CASSQVQGYGYTF.

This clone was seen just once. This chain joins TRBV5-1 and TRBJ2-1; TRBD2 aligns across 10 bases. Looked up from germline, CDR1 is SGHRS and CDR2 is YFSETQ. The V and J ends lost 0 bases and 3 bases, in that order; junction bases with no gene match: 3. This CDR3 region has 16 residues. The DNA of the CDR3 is TGCGCCAGCAGCTTGGAGGCTAGCGGGGGCTACAATGAGCAGTTCTTC. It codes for CASSLEASGGYNEQFF.

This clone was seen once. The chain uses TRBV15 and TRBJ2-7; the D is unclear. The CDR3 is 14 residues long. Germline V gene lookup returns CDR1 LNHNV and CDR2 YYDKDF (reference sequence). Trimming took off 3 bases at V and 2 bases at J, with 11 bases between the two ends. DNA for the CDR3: TGTGCCACCAGCAGTGGTGGAAATACCTACGAGCAGTACTTC. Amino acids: CATSSGGNTYEQYF.

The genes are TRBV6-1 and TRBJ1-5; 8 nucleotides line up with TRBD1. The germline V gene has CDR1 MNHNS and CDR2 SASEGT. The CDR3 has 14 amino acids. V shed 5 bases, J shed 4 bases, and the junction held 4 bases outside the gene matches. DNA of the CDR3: TGTGCCAGCAGTACCCGGACAGGGAATCAGCCCCAGCATTTT. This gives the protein CASSTRTGNQPQHF.

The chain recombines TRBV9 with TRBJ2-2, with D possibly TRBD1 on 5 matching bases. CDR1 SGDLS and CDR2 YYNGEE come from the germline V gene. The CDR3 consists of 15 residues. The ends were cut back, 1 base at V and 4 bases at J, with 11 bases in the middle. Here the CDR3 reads CASSVSPGRTGELFF. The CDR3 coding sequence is TGTGCCAGCAGCGTATCACCAGGGCGCACCGGGGAGCTGTTTTTT.

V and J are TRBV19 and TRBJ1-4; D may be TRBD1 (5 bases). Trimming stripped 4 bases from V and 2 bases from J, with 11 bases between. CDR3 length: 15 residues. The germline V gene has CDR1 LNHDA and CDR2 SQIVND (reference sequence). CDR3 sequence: CASSRGYMTNEKLFF. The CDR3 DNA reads TGTGCCAGTAGTAGGGGGTATATGACTAATGAAAAACTGTTTTTT.

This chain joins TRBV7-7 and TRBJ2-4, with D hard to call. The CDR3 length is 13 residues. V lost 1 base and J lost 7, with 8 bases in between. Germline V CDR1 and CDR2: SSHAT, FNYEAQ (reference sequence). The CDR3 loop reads CASSLEMRNIQYF. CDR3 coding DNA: TGTGCCAGCAGCTTAGAGATGCGGAACATTCAGTACTTC. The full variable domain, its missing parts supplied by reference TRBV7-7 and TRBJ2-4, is GAGVSQSPRYKVTKRGQDVTLRCDPISSHATLYWYQQALGQGPEFLTYFNYEAQPDKSGLPSDRFSAERPEGSISTLTIQRTEQRDSAMYRCASSLEMRNIQYFGAGTRLSVL.

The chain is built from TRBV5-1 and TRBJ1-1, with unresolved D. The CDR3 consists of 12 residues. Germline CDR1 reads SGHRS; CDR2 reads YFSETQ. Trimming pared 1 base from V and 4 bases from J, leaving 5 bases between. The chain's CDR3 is CASSLPATEAFF. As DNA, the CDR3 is TGCGCCAGCAGCTTGCCAGCCACTGAAGCTTTCTTT.

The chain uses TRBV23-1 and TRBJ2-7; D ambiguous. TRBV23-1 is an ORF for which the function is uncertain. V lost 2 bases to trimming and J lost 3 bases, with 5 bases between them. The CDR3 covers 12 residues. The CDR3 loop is CASSQPDYEQYF. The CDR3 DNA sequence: TGCGCCAGCAGTCAACCCGACTACGAGCAGTACTTC.

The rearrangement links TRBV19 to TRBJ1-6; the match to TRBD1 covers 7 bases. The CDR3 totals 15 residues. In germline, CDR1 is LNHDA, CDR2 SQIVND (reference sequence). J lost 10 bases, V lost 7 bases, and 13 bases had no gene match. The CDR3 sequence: CASTKDRPGRSPLHF. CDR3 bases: TGTGCCAGTACCAAGGACAGGCCGGGTCGATCACCCCTCCACTTT. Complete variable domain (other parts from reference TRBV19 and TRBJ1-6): DGGITQSPKYLFRKEGQNVTLSCEQNLNHDAMYWYRQDPGQGLRLIYYSQIVNDFQKGDIAEGYSVSREKKESFPLTVTSAQKNPTAFYLCASTKDRPGRSPLHFGNGTRLTVT.

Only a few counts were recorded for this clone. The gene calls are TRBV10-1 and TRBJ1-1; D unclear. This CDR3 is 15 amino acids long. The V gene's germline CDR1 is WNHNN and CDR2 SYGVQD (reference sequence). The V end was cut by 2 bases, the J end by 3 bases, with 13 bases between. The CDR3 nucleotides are TGCGCCAGCAGTGAGAATCACCCGACGGACACTGAAGCTTTCTTT. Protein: CASSENHPTDTEAFF.

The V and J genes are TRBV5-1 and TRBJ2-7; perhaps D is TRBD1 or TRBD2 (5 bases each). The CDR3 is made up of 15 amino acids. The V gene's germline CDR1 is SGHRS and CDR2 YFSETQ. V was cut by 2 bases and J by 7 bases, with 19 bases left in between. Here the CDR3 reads CASSFEGRRTGEQYF. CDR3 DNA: TGCGCCAGCAGCTTCGAGGGACGGAGGACGGGGGAGCAGTACTTC.

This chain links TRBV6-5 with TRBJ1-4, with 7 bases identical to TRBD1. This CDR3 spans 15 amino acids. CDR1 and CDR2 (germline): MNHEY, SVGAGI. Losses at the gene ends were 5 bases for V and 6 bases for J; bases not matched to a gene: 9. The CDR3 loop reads CASSLTGVEDEKLFF. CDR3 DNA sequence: TGTGCCAGCAGTCTAACAGGGGTGGAGGATGAAAAACTGTTTTTT.

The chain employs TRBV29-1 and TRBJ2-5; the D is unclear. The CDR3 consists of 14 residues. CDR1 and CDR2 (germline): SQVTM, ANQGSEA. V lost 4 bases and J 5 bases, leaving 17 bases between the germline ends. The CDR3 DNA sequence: TGCAGCGTTGCAGGTTGGGCTACCGAGGAGACCCAGTACTTC. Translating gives CSVAGWATEETQYF.

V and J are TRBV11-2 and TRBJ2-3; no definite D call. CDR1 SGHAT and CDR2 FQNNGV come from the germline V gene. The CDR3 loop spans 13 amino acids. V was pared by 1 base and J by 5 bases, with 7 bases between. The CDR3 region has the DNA TGTGCCAGCAGCTTAGGGGGTATAGATACGCAGTATTTT. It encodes CASSLGGIDTQYF. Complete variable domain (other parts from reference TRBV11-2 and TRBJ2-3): EAGVAQSPRYKIIEKRQSVAFWCNPISGHATLYWYQQILGQGPKLLIQFQNNGVVDDSQLPKDRFSAERLKGVDSTLKIQPAKLEDSAVYLCASSLGGIDTQYFGPGTRLTVL.

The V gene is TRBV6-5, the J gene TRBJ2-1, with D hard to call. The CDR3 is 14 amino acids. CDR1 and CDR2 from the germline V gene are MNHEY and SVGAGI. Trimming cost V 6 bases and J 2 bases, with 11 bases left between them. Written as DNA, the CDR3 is TGTGCCAGCAGAGTGTGGTCCACCTACAATGAGCAGTTCTTC. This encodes CASRVWSTYNEQFF.

DNA for the CDR3: TGTGCCAGCAGCTCCCACCAGTATACAACTAATGAAAAACTGTTTTTT. Translated: CASSSHQYTTNEKLFF. The chain combines TRBV5-6 with TRBJ1-4; D uncertain. This CDR3 contains 16 residues. V gave up 3 bases and J gave up 0 bases, with 12 bases separating them. Germline CDR1 is SGHDT and CDR2 is YYEEEE.

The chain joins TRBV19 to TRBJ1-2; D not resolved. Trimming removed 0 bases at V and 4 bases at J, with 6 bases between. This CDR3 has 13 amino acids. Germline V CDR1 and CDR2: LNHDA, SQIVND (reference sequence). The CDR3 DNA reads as TGTGCCAGTAGTATAGACAGGAGCTATGGCTACACCTTC. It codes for CASSIDRSYGYTF.

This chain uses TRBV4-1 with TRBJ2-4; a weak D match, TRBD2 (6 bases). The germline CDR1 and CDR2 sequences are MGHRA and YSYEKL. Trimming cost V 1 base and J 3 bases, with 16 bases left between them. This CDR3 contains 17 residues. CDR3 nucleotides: TGCGCCAGCAGCCAAGTTGCGGGGATCGGGAGCAAAAACATTCAGTACTTC. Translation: CASSQVAGIGSKNIQYF.

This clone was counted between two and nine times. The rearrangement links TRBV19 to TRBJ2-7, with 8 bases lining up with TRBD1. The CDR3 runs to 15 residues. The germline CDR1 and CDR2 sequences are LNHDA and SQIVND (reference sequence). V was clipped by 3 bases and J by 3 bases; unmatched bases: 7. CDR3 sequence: CASSISFDRGYEQYF. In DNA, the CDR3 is TGTGCCAGTAGTATTAGTTTTGACAGGGGCTACGAGCAGTACTTC.

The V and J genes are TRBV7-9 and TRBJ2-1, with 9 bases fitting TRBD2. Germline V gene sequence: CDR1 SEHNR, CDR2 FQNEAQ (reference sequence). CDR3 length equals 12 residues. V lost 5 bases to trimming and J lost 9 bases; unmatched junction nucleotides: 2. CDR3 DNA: TGTGCCAGCAGCCGACTAGCGGCTGAGCAGTTCTTC. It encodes CASSRLAAEQFF.

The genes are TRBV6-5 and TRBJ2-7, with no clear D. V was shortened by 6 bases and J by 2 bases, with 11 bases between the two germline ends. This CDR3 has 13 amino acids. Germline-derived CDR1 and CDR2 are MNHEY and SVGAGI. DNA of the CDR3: TGTGCCAGCAGATACGGTAGTACCTACGAGCAGTACTTC. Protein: CASRYGSTYEQYF.

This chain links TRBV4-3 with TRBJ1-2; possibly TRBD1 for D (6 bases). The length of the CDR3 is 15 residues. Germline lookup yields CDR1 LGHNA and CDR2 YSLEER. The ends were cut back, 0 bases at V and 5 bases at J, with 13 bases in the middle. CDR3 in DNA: TGCGCCAGCAGCCAAGAGTTCCGGGGGGCGTATGGCTACACCTTC. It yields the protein CASSQEFRGAYGYTF.

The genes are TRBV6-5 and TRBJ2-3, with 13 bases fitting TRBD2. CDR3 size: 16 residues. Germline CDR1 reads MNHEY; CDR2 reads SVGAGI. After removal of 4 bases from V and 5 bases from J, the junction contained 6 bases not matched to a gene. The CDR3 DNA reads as TGTGCCAGCAGTTTTACTAGCGGGAGGGCCCAAGATACGCAGTATTTT. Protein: CASSFTSGRAQDTQYF.